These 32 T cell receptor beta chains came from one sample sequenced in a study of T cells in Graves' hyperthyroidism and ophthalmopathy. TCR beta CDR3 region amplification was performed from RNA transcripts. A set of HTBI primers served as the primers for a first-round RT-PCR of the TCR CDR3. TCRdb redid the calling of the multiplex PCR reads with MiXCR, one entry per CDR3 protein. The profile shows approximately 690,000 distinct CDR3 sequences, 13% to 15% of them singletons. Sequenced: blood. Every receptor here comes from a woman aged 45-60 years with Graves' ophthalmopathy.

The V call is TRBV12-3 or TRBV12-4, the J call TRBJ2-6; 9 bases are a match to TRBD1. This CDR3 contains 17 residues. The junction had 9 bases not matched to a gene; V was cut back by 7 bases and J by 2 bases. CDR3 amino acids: CASTRNRGRAGANVLTF. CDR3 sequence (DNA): TGTGCCAGCACTCGGAACAGGGGGCGCGCTGGGGCCAACGTCCTGACTTTC.

In DNA form, the CDR3 reads TGTGCCAGCAGTTTTCCGGGAGGGATTCCTGAGCAGTTCTTC. Protein product: CASSFPGGIPEQFF. This chain joins TRBV12-3 or TRBV12-4 and TRBJ2-1, with 8 bases aligning to TRBD2. There are 14 residues in the CDR3. J was trimmed by 9 bases and V by 3 bases; bases with no gene match: 7.

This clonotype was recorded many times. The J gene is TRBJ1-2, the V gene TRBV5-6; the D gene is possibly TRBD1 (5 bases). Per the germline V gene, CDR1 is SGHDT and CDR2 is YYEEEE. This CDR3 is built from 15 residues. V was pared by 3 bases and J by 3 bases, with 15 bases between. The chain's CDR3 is CASSSKWGLDYGYTF. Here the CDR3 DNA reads TGTGCCAGCAGCTCGAAATGGGGGTTGGACTATGGCTACACCTTC.

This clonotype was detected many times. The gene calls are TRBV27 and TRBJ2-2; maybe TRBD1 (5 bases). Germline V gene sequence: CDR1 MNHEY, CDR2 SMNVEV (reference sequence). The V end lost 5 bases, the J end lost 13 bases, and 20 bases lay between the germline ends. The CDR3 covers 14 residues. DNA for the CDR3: TGTGCCAGCAGTCCGTGGCGGCAGGGTTTTTCGCTGTTTTTT. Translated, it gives CASSPWRQGFSLFF.

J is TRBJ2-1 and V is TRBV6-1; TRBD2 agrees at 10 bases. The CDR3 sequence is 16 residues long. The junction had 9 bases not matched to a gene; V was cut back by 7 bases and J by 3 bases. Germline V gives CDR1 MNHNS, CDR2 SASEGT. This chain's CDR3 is CASNPYSGRLYNEQFF. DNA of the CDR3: TGTGCCAGCAATCCCTATAGCGGGAGGCTCTACAATGAGCAGTTCTTC.

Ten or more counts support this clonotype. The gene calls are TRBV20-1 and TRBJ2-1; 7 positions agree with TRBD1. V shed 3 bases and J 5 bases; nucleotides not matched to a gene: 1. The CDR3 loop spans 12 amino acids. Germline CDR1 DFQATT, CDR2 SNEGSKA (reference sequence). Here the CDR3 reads CSASTGDNEQFF. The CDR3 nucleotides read TGCAGTGCTAGTACAGGGGACAATGAGCAGTTCTTC.

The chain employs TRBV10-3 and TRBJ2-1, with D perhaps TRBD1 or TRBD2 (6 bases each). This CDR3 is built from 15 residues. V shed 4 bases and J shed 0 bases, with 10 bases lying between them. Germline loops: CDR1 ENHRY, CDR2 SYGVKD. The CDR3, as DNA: TGTGCCATCAGTGCGGGGGCCAGCTCCTACAATGAGCAGTTCTTC. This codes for CAISAGASSYNEQFF.

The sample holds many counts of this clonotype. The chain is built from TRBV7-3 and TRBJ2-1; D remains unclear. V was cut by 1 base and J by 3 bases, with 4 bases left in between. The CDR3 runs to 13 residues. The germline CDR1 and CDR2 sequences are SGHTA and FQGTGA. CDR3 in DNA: TGTGCCAGCAGCTTAAATGTCTACAATGAGCAGTTCTTC. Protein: CASSLNVYNEQFF.

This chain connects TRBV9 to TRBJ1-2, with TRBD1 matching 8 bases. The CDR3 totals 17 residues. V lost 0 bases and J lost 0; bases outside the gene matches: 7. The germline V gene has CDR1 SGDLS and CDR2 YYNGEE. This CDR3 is CASSVATGGLSNYGYTF. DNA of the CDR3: TGTGCCAGCAGCGTAGCTACAGGGGGGCTATCTAACTATGGCTACACCTTC.

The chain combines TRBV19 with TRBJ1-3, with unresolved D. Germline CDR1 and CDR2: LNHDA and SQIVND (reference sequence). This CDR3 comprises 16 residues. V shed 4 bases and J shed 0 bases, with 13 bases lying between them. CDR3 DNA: TGTGCCAGTAGTACCCCCCTGCGGAGCTCTGGAAACACCATATATTTT. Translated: CASSTPLRSSGNTIYF. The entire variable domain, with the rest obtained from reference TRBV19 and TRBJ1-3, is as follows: DGGITQSPKYLFRKEGQNVTLSCEQNLNHDAMYWYRQDPGQGLRLIYYSQIVNDFQKGDIAEGYSVSREKKESFPLTVTSAQKNPTAFYLCASSTPLRSSGNTIYFGEGSWLTVV.

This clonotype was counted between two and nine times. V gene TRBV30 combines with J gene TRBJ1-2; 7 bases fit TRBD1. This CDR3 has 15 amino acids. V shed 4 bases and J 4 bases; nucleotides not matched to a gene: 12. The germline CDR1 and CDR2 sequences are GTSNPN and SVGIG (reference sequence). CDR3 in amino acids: CAWKRRRQGSYGYTF. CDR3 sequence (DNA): TGTGCCTGGAAGAGACGGCGACAGGGATCCTATGGCTACACCTTC.

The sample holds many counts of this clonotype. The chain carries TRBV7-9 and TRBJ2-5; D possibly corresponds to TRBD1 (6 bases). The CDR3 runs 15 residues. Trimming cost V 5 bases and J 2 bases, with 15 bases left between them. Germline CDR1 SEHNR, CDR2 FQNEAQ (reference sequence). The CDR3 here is CASSIPGHQQETQYF. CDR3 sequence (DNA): TGTGCCAGCAGCATACCGGGACACCAACAAGAGACCCAGTACTTC.

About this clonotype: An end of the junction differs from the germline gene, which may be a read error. CDR3 region: CASSPPSTGVQSQHF. In DNA, the CDR3 is TGTGCCAGTAGCCCACCTTCAACAGGGGTTCAGTCCCAGCATTTT. The chain is built from TRBV19 and TRBJ1-5; 7 bases agree with TRBD1. Per germline, CDR1 LNHDA and CDR2 SQIVND (reference sequence). This CDR3 comprises 15 residues.

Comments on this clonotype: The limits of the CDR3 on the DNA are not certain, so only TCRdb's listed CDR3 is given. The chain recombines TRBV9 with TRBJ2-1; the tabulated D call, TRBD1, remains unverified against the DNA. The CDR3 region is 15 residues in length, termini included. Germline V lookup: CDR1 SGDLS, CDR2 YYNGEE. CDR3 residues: CASSAGTDFGNEQFF.

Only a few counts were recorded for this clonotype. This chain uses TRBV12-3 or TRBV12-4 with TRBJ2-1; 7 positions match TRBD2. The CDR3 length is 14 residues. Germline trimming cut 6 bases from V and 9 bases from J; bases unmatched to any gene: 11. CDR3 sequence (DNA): TGTGCCAGCAGGGGTTACGGGAGGTATGGTGAGCAGTTCTTC. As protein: CASRGYGRYGEQFF.

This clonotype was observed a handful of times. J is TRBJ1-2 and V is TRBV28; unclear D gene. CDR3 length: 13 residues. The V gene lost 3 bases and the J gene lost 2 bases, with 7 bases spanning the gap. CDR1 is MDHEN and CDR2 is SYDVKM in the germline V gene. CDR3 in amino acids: CASSFVRNYGYTF. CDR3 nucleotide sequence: TGTGCCAGCAGTTTTGTCAGAAACTATGGCTACACCTTC.

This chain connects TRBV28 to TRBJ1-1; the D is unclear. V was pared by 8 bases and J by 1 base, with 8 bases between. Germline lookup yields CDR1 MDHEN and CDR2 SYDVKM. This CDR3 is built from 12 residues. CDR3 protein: CASDTANTEAFF. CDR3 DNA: TGTGCCAGCGACACAGCGAACACTGAAGCTTTCTTT. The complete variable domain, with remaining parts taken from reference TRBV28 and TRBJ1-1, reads DVKVTQSSRYLVKRTGEKVFLECVQDMDHENMFWYRQDPGLGLRLIYFSYDVKMKEKGDIPEGYSVSREKKERFSLILESASTNQTSMYLCASDTANTEAFFGQGTRLTVV.

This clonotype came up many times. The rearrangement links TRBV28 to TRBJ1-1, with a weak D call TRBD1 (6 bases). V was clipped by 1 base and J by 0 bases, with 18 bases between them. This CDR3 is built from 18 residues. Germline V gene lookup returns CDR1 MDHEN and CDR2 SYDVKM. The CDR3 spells CASSLFTGGGRLNTEAFF. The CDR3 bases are TGTGCCAGCAGTTTATTTACGGGAGGGGGGCGGTTGAACACTGAAGCTTTCTTT. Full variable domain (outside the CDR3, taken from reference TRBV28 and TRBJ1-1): DVKVTQSSRYLVKRTGEKVFLECVQDMDHENMFWYRQDPGLGLRLIYFSYDVKMKEKGDIPEGYSVSREKKERFSLILESASTNQTSMYLCASSLFTGGGRLNTEAFFGQGTRLTVV.

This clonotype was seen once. This CDR3 is CSDYGTGVVSGNTIYF. Here the CDR3 DNA reads TGCAGCGATTATGGGACAGGGGTAGTCTCTGGAAACACCATATATTTT. The chain carries TRBV29-1 and TRBJ1-3; TRBD1 agrees at 10 bases. V lost 7 bases to trimming and J lost 0 bases; unmatched junction nucleotides: 9. CDR1 and CDR2 from the germline V gene are SQVTM and ANQGSEA. The CDR3 spans 16 residues.

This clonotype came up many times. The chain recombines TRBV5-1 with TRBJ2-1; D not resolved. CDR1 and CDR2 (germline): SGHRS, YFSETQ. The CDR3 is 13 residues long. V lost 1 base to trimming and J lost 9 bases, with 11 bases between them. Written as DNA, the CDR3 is TGCGCCAGCAGCTTGTCAGTAGACGGTGAGCAGTTCTTC. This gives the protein CASSLSVDGEQFF.

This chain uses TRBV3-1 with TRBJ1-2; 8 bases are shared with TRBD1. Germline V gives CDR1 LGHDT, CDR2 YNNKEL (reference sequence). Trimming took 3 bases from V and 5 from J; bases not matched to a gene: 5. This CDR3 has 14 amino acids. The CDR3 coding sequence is TGTGCCAGCAGCCATGAGACAGGGGAGTATGGCTACACCTTC. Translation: CASSHETGEYGYTF.

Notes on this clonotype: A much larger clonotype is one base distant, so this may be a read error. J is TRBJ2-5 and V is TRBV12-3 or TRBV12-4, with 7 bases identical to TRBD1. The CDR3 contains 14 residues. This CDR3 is CASSLQGVQEIQYF. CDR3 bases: TGTGCCAGCAGTTTACAGGGGGTCCAAGAGATCCAGTACTTC.

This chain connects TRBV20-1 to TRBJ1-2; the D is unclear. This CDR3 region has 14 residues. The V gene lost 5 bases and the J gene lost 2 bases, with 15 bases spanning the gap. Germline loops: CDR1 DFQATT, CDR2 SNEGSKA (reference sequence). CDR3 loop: CSAGSVRANYGYTF. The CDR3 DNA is TGCAGTGCTGGGTCCGTTAGGGCCAACTATGGCTACACCTTC.

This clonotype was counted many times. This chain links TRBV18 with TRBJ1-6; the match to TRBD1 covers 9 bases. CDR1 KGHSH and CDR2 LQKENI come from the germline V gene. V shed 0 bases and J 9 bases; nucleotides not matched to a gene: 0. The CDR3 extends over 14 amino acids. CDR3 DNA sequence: TGTGCCAGCTCACCACCGACAGGGGGTTCACCCCTCCACTTT. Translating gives CASSPPTGGSPLHF.

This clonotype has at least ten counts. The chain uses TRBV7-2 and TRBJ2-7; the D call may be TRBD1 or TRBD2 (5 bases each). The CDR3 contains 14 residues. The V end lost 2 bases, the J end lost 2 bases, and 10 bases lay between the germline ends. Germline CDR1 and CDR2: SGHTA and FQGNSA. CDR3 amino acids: CASSLFQGPYEQYF. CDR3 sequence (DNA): TGTGCCAGCAGCTTATTTCAGGGACCCTACGAGCAGTACTTC.

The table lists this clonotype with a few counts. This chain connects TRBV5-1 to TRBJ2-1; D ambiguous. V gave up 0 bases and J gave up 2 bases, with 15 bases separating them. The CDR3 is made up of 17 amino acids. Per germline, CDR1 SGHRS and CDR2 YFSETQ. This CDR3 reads CASSLAVVGSAYNEQFF. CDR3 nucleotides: TGCGCCAGCAGCTTGGCGGTAGTGGGCTCGGCCTACAATGAGCAGTTCTTC.

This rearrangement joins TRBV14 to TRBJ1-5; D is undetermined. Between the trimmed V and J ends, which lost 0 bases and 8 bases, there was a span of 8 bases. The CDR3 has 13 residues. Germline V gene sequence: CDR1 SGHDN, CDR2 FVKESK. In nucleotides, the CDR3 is TGTGCCAGCAGCCAAGATTTGCGTAAGCCCCAGCATTTT. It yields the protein CASSQDLRKPQHF.

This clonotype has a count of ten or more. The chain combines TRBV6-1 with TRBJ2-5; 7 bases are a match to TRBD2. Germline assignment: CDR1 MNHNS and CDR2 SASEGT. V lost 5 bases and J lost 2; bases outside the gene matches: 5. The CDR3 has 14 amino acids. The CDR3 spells CASSQLANQETQYF. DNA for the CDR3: TGTGCCAGCAGTCAACTAGCGAATCAAGAGACCCAGTACTTC.

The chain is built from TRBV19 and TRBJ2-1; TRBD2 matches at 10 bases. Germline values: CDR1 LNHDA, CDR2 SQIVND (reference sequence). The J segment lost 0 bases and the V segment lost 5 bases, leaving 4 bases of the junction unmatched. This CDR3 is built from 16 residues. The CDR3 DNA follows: TGTGCCAGTAGTGGACTAGCGGCAAGCTCCTACAATGAGCAGTTCTTC. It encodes CASSGLAASSYNEQFF.

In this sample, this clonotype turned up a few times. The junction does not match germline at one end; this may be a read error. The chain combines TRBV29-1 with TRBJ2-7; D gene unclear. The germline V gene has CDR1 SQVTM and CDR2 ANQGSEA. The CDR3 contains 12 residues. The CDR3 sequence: CSVHGTSYEQHF. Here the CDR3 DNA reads TGCAGCGTTCACGGTACTTCCTACGAGCAGCACTTC.

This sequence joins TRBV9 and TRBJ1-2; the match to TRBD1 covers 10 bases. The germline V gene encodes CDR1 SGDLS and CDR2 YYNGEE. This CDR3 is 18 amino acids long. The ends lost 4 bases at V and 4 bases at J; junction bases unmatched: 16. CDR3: CASSLPRDRGGGFYGYTF. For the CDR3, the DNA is TGTGCCAGCAGCCTACCTCGGGACAGGGGAGGGGGATTCTATGGCTACACCTTC.

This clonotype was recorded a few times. Here the CDR3 reads CASSPQPGLLTDTQYF. The CDR3 DNA is TGTGCCAGCAGCCCGCAACCGGGACTATTGACAGATACGCAGTATTTT. The genes are TRBV11-2 and TRBJ2-3, with TRBD2 identical over 7 bases. The junction had 11 bases not matched to a gene; V was cut back by 5 bases and J by 3 bases. The CDR3 spans 16 residues. From germline, CDR1 is SGHAT and CDR2 FQNNGV.